This TCR beta chain was captured by sequencing in a study of post-analysis software for immune sequencing data. There are many counts of this clonotype. Its antigen remains unknown. Points from the study as a whole: TRBV5-6, TRBV5-1 and TRBV20-1 were among about 5 TRBV segments more frequent in patients than controls. F measure clustering grouped samples strongly by preparation batch.

Unmatched junction bases numbered 15, after V lost 5 bases and J lost 15 bases. In germline, CDR1 is MNHEY, CDR2 SVGAGI. The CDR3 runs to 15 residues. The library was made from cDNA and included unique molecular identifiers. Using its own MiXCR run on the PCR reads, TCRdb lists one record per CDR3 protein. Of fewer than 850,000 distinct CDR3 sequences listed, roughly 27% were seen once; the top ten hold roughly 0.53%. This rearrangement joins TRBV6-5 to TRBJ2-1, with TRBD2 matching 11 bases. The sequence derives from a girl aged 10 to 17 with multiple sclerosis. The specimen sequenced was blood. CDR3 sequence reads: CASSPLLAGAPLRFF. CDR3 nucleotides: TGTGCCAGCAGTCCCTTACTAGCGGGGGCCCCCCTAAGGTTCTTC.